This T cell receptor beta chain was sequenced in a study of shared clonotypes between healthy human individuals. Regarding the study as a whole: Clonotypes shared by all four donors outscored non-shared clonotypes in generation probability. Naive subsets generally had larger estimated richness than memory subsets.

Between the trimmed V and J ends, which lost 4 bases and 0 bases, there was a span of 10 bases. Germline CDR1 is MNHEY and CDR2 is SMNVEV (reference sequence). The CDR3 is 15 amino acids. To note about this clone: Antigen: not known.

Naive CD8 cells lacked CD45RO and underwent positive selection for CCR7, leaving out terminally differentiated effector memory CD45RA+ cells. Participating donors were healthy, HIV-negative adults free of recent acute infections or vaccinations. Some 32,000 T cell genomes, or around 200 ng DNA, went into the sorted-subset replicate PCRs. Libraries were prepared by immunoSEQ multiplex PCR; TCRdb keeps only in-frame clonotypes and omits some of them. The sample includes around 2,000,000 clones, roughly 95% seen only once; the top ten take around 1.1%. Sequencing was performed on naive CD8+ T cells sorted from blood. The clonotype was recovered from a man younger than 35 in good health. The J gene is TRBJ1-3, the V gene TRBV27; D gene ambiguous. The CDR3 protein is CASSSAGSSGNTIYF. The CDR3, as DNA: TGTGCCAGCAGTTCGGCGGGGAGCTCTGGAAACACCATATATTTT.